A selection of T cell receptor beta chains follows, all from one sample in a study of long-term antiretroviral therapy in people with HIV. This table comes from immunoSEQ multiplex PCR, and its TCRdb copy is limited to in-frame clones, with some not included. The repertoire holds around 19,000 clones, with around 84% as singletons. The sequencing here drew on unsorted PBMCs, taken 0.3 years after starting antiretroviral therapy. Source of these receptors: a woman between 45 and 60 years old with HIV. CDR3s include the opening cysteine and the closing phenylalanine or tryptophan. A D gene is named only where the DNA matches it firmly. Size tells how often a clone was seen (once, few, many) or the class of an expanded clone, and some rows leave it out.

j_gene,d_gene,v_gene,abundance,CDR3aa,CDR3nt
TRBJ1-3,-,TRBV7-2,-,CASSAANPGNTIYF,TGTGCCAGCAGCGCGGCCAACCCTGGAAACACCATATATTTT
TRBJ1-5,TRBD1,TRBV7-8,few,CASSSGDRGNQPQHF,TGTGCCAGCAGCTCCGGGGACAGGGGAAATCAGCCCCAGCATTTT
TRBJ2-5,TRBD2,TRBV6-5,-,CASTRTSGGAATQYF,TGTGCCAGCACCCGGACTAGCGGGGGGGCCGCGACCCAGTACTTC
TRBJ2-1,-,TRBV10-1,-,CASSERVENEQFF,TGCGCCAGCAGTGAGCGGGTTGAGAATGAGCAGTTCTTC
TRBJ2-1,TRBD2,TRBV29-1,few,CSETAGRNEQFF,TGCAGCGAAACAGCGGGGCGCAATGAGCAGTTCTTC
TRBJ2-1,-,TRBV4-1,-,CASSQDWAAYNEQFF,TGCGCCAGCAGCCAAGATTGGGCAGCCTACAATGAGCAGTTCTTC
TRBJ2-7,-,TRBV4-1,-,CASSQQTGGGSYEQYF,TGCGCCAGCAGCCAACAAACAGGGGGGGGATCCTACGAGCAGTACTTC
TRBJ1-1,TRBD1,TRBV5-1,-,CASSLVGRGMTEAFF,TGCGCCAGCAGCTTGGTTGGCAGGGGGATGACTGAAGCTTTCTTT
TRBJ1-5,-,TRBV30,-,CAGGGLGQPQHF,TGTGCAGGGGGGGGGTTAGGTCAGCCCCAGCATTTT
TRBJ1-1,-,TRBV11-3,once,CASSLGDGGTEAFF,TGTGCCAGCAGCTTAGGAGACGGGGGCACTGAAGCTTTCTTT
TRBJ2-5,-,TRBV30,-,CAWNLKGGPATQYF,TGTGCCTGGAACCTCAAGGGGGGGCCGGCGACCCAGTACTTC
TRBJ2-5,TRBD2,TRBV5-1,-,CASSSVAGEETQYF,TGCGCCAGCAGCTCTGTAGCGGGGGAAGAGACCCAGTACTTC
TRBJ1-4,-,TRBV6-1,-,CASSDLRTNEKLFF,TGTGCCAGCAGTGACTTGAGAACTAATGAAAAACTGTTTTTT
TRBJ1-2,-,TRBV30,few,CAWSPTGYGYTF,TGTGCCTGGAGTCCCACTGGGTATGGCTACACCTTC
TRBJ1-4,-,TRBV4-1,-,CASSQDFPATNEKLFF,TGCGCCAGCAGCCAAGACTTCCCCGCAACTAATGAAAAACTGTTTTTT
TRBJ1-1,TRBD1,TRBV29-1,once,CSVGGPTGRGTEAFF,TGCAGCGTGGGGGGACCGACAGGGCGGGGAACTGAAGCTTTCTTT
TRBJ2-2,TRBD1,TRBV30,-,CAWSVQGGTGELFF,TGTGCCTGGAGTGTACAGGGGGGCACCGGGGAGCTGTTTTTT
TRBJ2-7,TRBD2,TRBV6-5,-,CASSYTSSGGTYEQYF,TGTGCCAGCAGTTACACCTCTAGCGGGGGGACCTACGAGCAGTACTTC
TRBJ2-3,TRBD2,TRBV4-1,-,CASSQVPAGNTDTQYF,TGCGCCAGCAGCCAAGTTCCAGCGGGGAACACAGATACGCAGTATTTT
TRBJ2-2,TRBD1,TRBV19,-,CASTPDREGELFF,TGTGCCAGTACCCCGGACAGGGAAGGCGAGCTGTTTTTT
TRBJ1-5,TRBD1,TRBV11-2,few,CASSSDRGGNQPQHF,TGTGCCAGCAGCTCCGACAGGGGCGGCAATCAGCCCCAGCATTTT
TRBJ2-7,-,TRBV4-2,-,CASSQEYAGAYEQYF,TGTGCCAGCAGCCAAGAGTACGCCGGAGCCTACGAGCAGTACTTC
TRBJ2-7,-,TRBV5-1,-,CASSRGFLDSEQYF,TGCGCCAGCAGCCGAGGGTTTCTTGACTCCGAGCAGTACTTC
TRBJ2-5,-,TRBV20-1,-,CSARGETQYF,TGCAGTGCTAGAGGAGAGACCCAGTACTTC
TRBJ2-5,-,TRBV19,-,CASSVLPGKGETQYF,TGTGCCAGTAGTGTCCTTCCAGGGAAGGGGGAGACCCAGTACTTC
TRBJ1-5,-,TRBV6-4,-,CASSTIEGQPQHF,TGTGCCAGCAGTACTATAGAGGGGCAGCCCCAGCATTTT
TRBJ2-1,TRBD2,TRBV13,-,CASSSTRSGTNRYNEQFF,TGTGCCAGCAGCTCGACCCGCTCCGGGACTAACAGATACAATGAGCAGTTCTTC
TRBJ2-3,TRBD2,TRBV10-1,-,CASSESKGSGGADTQYF,TGCGCCAGCAGTGAGTCGAAAGGTAGCGGGGGGGCAGATACGCAGTATTTT
TRBJ2-3,TRBD2,TRBV7-8,-,CASSFGRADTQYF,TGTGCCAGCAGCTTCGGGAGGGCAGATACGCAGTATTTT
TRBJ2-4,TRBD2,TRBV5-1,-,CASSSGTSGGGGNIQYF,TGCGCCAGCAGCTCGGGGACTAGCGGGGGGGGTGGAAACATTCAGTACTTC
TRBJ1-1,TRBD1,TRBV7-9,-,CASSARQGNTEAFF,TGTGCCAGCAGCGCACGACAGGGTAACACTGAAGCTTTCTTT
TRBJ2-7,-,TRBV29-1,-,CSVVAPGGEGGEQYF,TGCAGCGTTGTGGCCCCGGGGGGCGAGGGGGGAGAGCAGTACTTC
TRBJ2-3,-,TRBV2,-,CASINFTDTQYF,TGTGCCAGCATCAACTTTACAGATACGCAGTATTTT
TRBJ2-2,-,TRBV5-1,-,CASSLADRGAATGELFF,TGCGCCAGCAGCTTGGCCGACCGGGGGGCCGCCACCGGGGAGCTGTTTTTT
TRBJ1-3,-,TRBV30,-,CAWSVTGTGNTIYF,TGTGCCTGGAGTGTGACTGGAACTGGAAACACCATATATTTT